This TCR beta chain originates from a study of cytomegalovirus exposure and HLA in healthy donors. Study at large: Assignment to the Caucasian-associated ancestry cluster applied to around 80% of the approximately 400 genotyped donors.

To note about this clone: Its antigen is not known.

This CDR3 has 15 amino acids. Germline V gene data show CDR1 as SGHTA and CDR2 as FQGNSA. V was clipped by 5 bases and J by 7 bases; unmatched bases: 6. Study-wide results and caveats: Certain indistinguishable V segments, among them TRBV6-2 and TRBV6-3, were excluded. In a later analysis, DRB1 alleles had the most associated TCRs; HLA-C alleles the fewest.

Both 60 Vbeta primers and 13 Jbeta primers went into the PCR. Original handling: The count from a later analysis was about 80 million unique TCR beta chains, 9 million to 12 million of them shared. Some clones are missing from TCRdb's copy, which holds only in-frame ones; the method was immunoSEQ multiplex PCR. V and J calls and clone size are those listed in that table; D and trimming were worked out from the DNA. The table records some 100,000 clones, under 80% of them present only once. Material: PBMCs. This rearrangement joins TRBV7-2 to TRBJ2-2; 11 positions match TRBD1. The clonotype comes from a woman aged 45-60 years in good health and CMV-seropositive. This CDR3 reads CASSLLGQGVGELFF. CDR3 nucleotide sequence: TGTGCCAGCAGCCTGCTGGGACAGGGGGTCGGGGAGCTGTTTTTT.